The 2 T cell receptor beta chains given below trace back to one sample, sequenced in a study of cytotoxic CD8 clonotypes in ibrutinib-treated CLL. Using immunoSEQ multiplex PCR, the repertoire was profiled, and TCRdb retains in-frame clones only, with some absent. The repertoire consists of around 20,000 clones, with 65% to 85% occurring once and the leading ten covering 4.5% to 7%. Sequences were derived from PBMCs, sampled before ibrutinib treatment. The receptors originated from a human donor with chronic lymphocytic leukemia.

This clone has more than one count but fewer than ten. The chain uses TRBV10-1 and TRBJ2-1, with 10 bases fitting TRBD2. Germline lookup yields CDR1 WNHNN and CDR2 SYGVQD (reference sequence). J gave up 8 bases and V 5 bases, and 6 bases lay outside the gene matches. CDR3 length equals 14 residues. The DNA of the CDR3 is TGCGCCAGCAGTTCTCTGAGCGGGGGGGATGAGCAGTTCTTC. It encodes CASSSLSGGDEQFF.

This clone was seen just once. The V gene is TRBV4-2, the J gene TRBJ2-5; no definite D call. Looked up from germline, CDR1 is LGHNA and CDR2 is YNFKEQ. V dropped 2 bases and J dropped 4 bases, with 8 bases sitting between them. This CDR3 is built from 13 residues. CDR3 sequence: CASSQIRVETQYF. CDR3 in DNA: TGTGCCAGCAGCCAAATCCGGGTAGAGACCCAGTACTTC.